Below, 26 T cell receptor beta chains from the same sample are listed, as sequenced in a study of blood T cell repertoires in COVID-19. Sequencing was performed with immunoSEQ multiplex PCR; in TCRdb, only in-frame clones are kept and a portion is missing. The sample has about 270,000 clones, around four fifths seen once. The sequenced sample was peripheral blood. The receptor set was obtained from a man older than 75 with acute or convalescent COVID-19.

This clone has more than one count but fewer than ten. The genes are TRBV27 and TRBJ2-7; 9 bases map to TRBD1. The CDR3 spans 17 residues. The ends lost 1 base at V and 2 bases at J; junction bases unmatched: 9. CDR1 and CDR2 (germline): MNHEY, SMNVEV (reference sequence). The CDR3 DNA sequence: TGTGCCAGCAGTTTATGGAGGAGGGGACAGGGAACCTACGAGCAGTACTTC. It codes for CASSLWRRGQGTYEQYF.

This chain joins TRBV19 and TRBJ1-1; 7 bases map to TRBD1. The length of the CDR3 is 14 residues. V lost 8 bases, J lost 5 bases, and 11 bases stayed unmatched. The germline V gene has CDR1 LNHDA and CDR2 SQIVND (reference sequence). CDR3 bases: TGTGCCAGTGGGGTGACAGGGTTGGGTACTGAAGCTTTCTTT. As protein: CASGVTGLGTEAFF.

The chain combines TRBV7-9 with TRBJ2-7, with 7 bases that match TRBD1. After removal of 3 bases from V and 2 bases from J, the junction contained 4 bases not matched to a gene. The CDR3 sequence is 14 residues long. Per the germline V gene, CDR1 is SEHNR and CDR2 is FQNEAQ (reference sequence). CDR3 nucleotide sequence: TGTGCCAGCAGCTTTGGGACAGCCACCTACGAGCAGTACTTC. As protein: CASSFGTATYEQYF.

J is TRBJ1-5 and V is TRBV9, with no clear D. Trimming removed 0 bases at V and 6 bases at J, with 10 bases between. The CDR3 loop spans 14 amino acids. The germline CDR1 and CDR2 sequences are SGDLS and YYNGEE. The CDR3 loop reads CASSVGRVGQPQHF. The CDR3 DNA is TGTGCCAGCAGCGTAGGGAGGGTGGGTCAGCCCCAGCATTTT.

This clone appeared a single time. The genes are TRBV11-1 and TRBJ1-1; the D is unclear. Germline V gene sequence: CDR1 SGHAT, CDR2 FQDESV (reference sequence). The CDR3 is 15 residues long. V lost 6 bases to trimming and J lost 0 bases, with 14 bases between them. As DNA, the CDR3 is TGTGCCAGCAGGCGAGGATATCTCATGAACACTGAAGCTTTCTTT. Its protein is CASRRGYLMNTEAFF.

The chain is built from TRBV5-1 and TRBJ2-5, with 7 bases identical to TRBD1. From germline, CDR1 is SGHRS and CDR2 YFSETQ. V shed 3 bases, J shed 3 bases, and the junction held 5 bases outside the gene matches. The CDR3 consists of 14 residues. CDR3 residues: CASSSGQPEETQYF. The CDR3 region has the DNA TGCGCCAGCAGCTCGGGACAGCCTGAAGAGACCCAGTACTTC.

The rearrangement joins TRBV11-3 to TRBJ2-3; 9 nucleotides match TRBD2. This CDR3 spans 18 amino acids. Looked up from germline, CDR1 is SGHNT and CDR2 is YENEEA. V was pared by 1 base and J by 3 bases, with 11 bases of the junction left unmatched. The DNA for the CDR3 is TGTGCCAGCAGCTTAGCCCCCGCGGGGGGGTTTGGAACAGATACGCAGTATTTT. It yields the protein CASSLAPAGGFGTDTQYF.

This sequence joins TRBV3-1 (or the pseudogene TRBV3-2) and TRBJ2-3; 11 bases align to TRBD2. Per germline, CDR1 LGHDT and CDR2 YNNKEL (reference sequence). V lost 3 bases and J lost 4; bases outside the gene matches: 0. There are 14 residues in the CDR3. CDR3 DNA sequence: TGTGCCAGCAGCCATAGCGGGGGGGCAGATACGCAGTATTTT. Translated, it gives CASSHSGGADTQYF.

In this sample, this clone turned up a few times. The J gene is TRBJ1-2, the V gene TRBV12-3 or TRBV12-4; 8 nucleotides line up with TRBD1. The CDR3 is 13 residues long. J lost 8 bases, V lost 5 bases, and 7 bases had no gene match. The chain's CDR3 is CASSLDRVRGYTF. The CDR3 DNA sequence: TGTGCCAGCAGTCTGGACAGGGTGCGAGGCTACACCTTC.

The chain links TRBV2 to TRBJ2-5, with TRBD2 matching over 9 bases. V dropped 5 bases and J dropped 7; count of bases not matched to a gene: 5. CDR1 SNHLY and CDR2 FYNNEI come from the germline V gene. The CDR3 consists of 13 residues. In nucleotides, the CDR3 is TGTGCCAGCAGTCTAGCGGGGAGCGTGACCCAGTACTTC. As protein: CASSLAGSVTQYF.

This chain uses TRBV5-1 with TRBJ2-3, with 11 bases that match TRBD2. Germline lookup yields CDR1 SGHRS and CDR2 YFSETQ. The CDR3 loop spans 17 amino acids. J was trimmed by 5 bases and V by 2 bases; bases with no gene match: 10. Written as DNA, the CDR3 is TGCGCCAGCAGCTTTGGGGTTAGCGGGGGGGCCGGAGATACGCAGTATTTT. This sequence encodes CASSFGVSGGAGDTQYF. The full variable domain, in which reference TRBV5-1 and TRBJ2-3 provide the parts outside the CDR3, is KAGVTQTPRYLIKTRGQQVTLSCSPISGHRSVSWYQQTPGQGLQFLFEYFSETQRNKGNFPGRFSGRQFSNSRSEMNVSTLELGDSALYLCASSFGVSGGAGDTQYFGPGTRLTVL.

V usage is TRBV28 and J usage is TRBJ2-7; 8 bases fit TRBD1. Germline CDR1 MDHEN, CDR2 SYDVKM. V shed 6 bases and J 2 bases; nucleotides not matched to a gene: 9. The CDR3 loop spans 15 amino acids. In nucleotides, the CDR3 is TGTGCCAGCAGCCTCCAGGGGGCCCCTACCTACGAGCAGTACTTC. Residues: CASSLQGAPTYEQYF.

The genes are TRBV19 and TRBJ2-3; TRBD2 matches at 10 bases. The CDR3 extends over 16 amino acids. The germline V gene has CDR1 LNHDA and CDR2 SQIVND (reference sequence). J was trimmed by 2 bases and V by 4 bases; bases with no gene match: 6. This CDR3 reads CASSTLLAGSTDTQYF. Here the CDR3 DNA reads TGTGCCAGTAGTACACTACTAGCGGGGTCCACAGATACGCAGTATTTT. Together with reference TRBV19 and TRBJ2-3, the CDR3 gives the full variable domain: DGGITQSPKYLFRKEGQNVTLSCEQNLNHDAMYWYRQDPGQGLRLIYYSQIVNDFQKGDIAEGYSVSREKKESFPLTVTSAQKNPTAFYLCASSTLLAGSTDTQYFGPGTRLTVL.

A remark on this clone: At one of its ends the junction is not consistent with the germline gene, which may arise from a read error. The chain is built from TRBV4-1 and TRBJ2-3; 9 nucleotides agree with TRBD1. CDR1 and CDR2 (germline): MGHRA, YSYEKL. CDR3 length equals 18 residues. The CDR3 DNA reads TGCGCCAGCAGCCACCCTAACGCCGGGACAGGGTTCACGAATACGCAGTGTTTT. Amino acids: CASSHPNAGTGFTNTQCF.

The chain couples TRBV19 to TRBJ2-3; D is possibly TRBD1 (6 bases). This CDR3 is 17 amino acids long. CDR1 LNHDA and CDR2 SQIVND come from the germline V gene (reference sequence). Trimming pared 5 bases from V and 1 base from J, leaving 19 bases between. The CDR3 spells CASSDRTKSRGTDTQYF. The CDR3 DNA follows: TGTGCCAGTAGTGACAGGACAAAAAGTCGTGGCACAGATACGCAGTATTTT. Complete variable domain (other parts from reference TRBV19 and TRBJ2-3): DGGITQSPKYLFRKEGQNVTLSCEQNLNHDAMYWYRQDPGQGLRLIYYSQIVNDFQKGDIAEGYSVSREKKESFPLTVTSAQKNPTAFYLCASSDRTKSRGTDTQYFGPGTRLTVL.

This chain joins TRBV6-1 and TRBJ1-5; 7 positions agree with TRBD1. The CDR3 contains 15 residues. Germline-derived CDR1 and CDR2 are MNHNS and SASEGT. J was trimmed by 4 bases and V by 2 bases; bases with no gene match: 5. The CDR3 region has the DNA TGTGCCAGCAGTGAAAGGGGGCGGTGGAATCAGCCCCAGCATTTT. Its protein product is CASSERGRWNQPQHF.

This chain connects TRBV7-2 to TRBJ2-5; 8 nucleotides match TRBD1. V lost 1 base to trimming and J lost 5 bases; unmatched junction nucleotides: 3. This CDR3 region has 14 residues. Germline V CDR1 and CDR2: SGHTA, FQGNSA. Here the CDR3 reads CASSLGTGSETQYF. The DNA for the CDR3 is TGTGCCAGCAGCTTAGGGACAGGGTCGGAGACCCAGTACTTC.

The chain recombines TRBV19 with TRBJ2-6, with 7 nucleotides matching TRBD1. CDR3 length equals 15 residues. Trimming at V came to 6 bases and at J to 2 bases, leaving 4 bases not matched to a gene. Germline CDR1 is LNHDA and CDR2 is SQIVND (reference sequence). This chain's CDR3 is CASSSRGPGANVLTF. The CDR3 region has the DNA TGTGCCAGTAGCTCAAGGGGGCCTGGGGCCAACGTCCTGACTTTC.

The chain links TRBV18 to TRBJ1-2; D gene ambiguous. Germline V CDR1 and CDR2: KGHSH, LQKENI. V gave up 5 bases and J gave up 6 bases, with 16 bases separating them. The CDR3 is made up of 14 amino acids. The CDR3 region is CASSAGLEVNGYTF. Here the CDR3 DNA reads TGTGCCAGCTCAGCGGGCCTGGAGGTCAATGGCTACACCTTC.

A single count supports this clone. The chain couples TRBV6-6 to TRBJ2-1; 12 nucleotides agree with TRBD2. The CDR3 is 14 amino acids. Per germline, CDR1 MNHNY and CDR2 SVGAGI (reference sequence). V shed 5 bases and J 7 bases; nucleotides not matched to a gene: 3. The DNA of the CDR3 is TGTGCCAGCAGTCGACTAGCGGGGGAGAATGAGCAGTTCTTC. Encoded protein: CASSRLAGENEQFF.

This sequence joins TRBV29-1 and TRBJ1-2; D gene unclear. The V end was cut by 0 bases, the J end by 7 bases, with 9 bases between. Germline-derived CDR1 and CDR2 are SQVTM and ANQGSEA. This CDR3 contains 12 residues. CDR3 nucleotide sequence: TGCAGCGTTGAAGACCGAAGGAGTGGCTACACCTTC. Its protein product is CSVEDRRSGYTF.

This chain links TRBV6-6 with TRBJ2-3; D unresolved. Between the trimmed V and J ends, which lost 8 bases and 2 bases, there was a span of 11 bases. Germline V gene data show CDR1 as MNHNY and CDR2 as SVGAGI (reference sequence). The CDR3 is 13 residues long. The CDR3 DNA follows: TGTGCCAGCCAAAGGCACTACACAGATACGCAGTATTTT. It is translated as CASQRHYTDTQYF.

V gene TRBV29-1 combines with J gene TRBJ2-7; TRBD2 aligns across 12 bases. The CDR3 runs 14 residues. The germline V gene encodes CDR1 SQVTM and CDR2 ANQGSEA. J was trimmed by 5 bases and V by 4 bases; bases with no gene match: 6. This chain's CDR3 is CSVAKRLAGDEQYF. DNA for the CDR3: TGCAGCGTTGCTAAGCGACTAGCGGGGGACGAGCAGTACTTC.

The rearrangement joins TRBV5-1 to TRBJ2-2, with 8 bases that match TRBD1. The germline V gene has CDR1 SGHRS and CDR2 YFSETQ. Trimming took 3 bases from V and 2 from J; bases not matched to a gene: 9. The CDR3 has 17 amino acids. The CDR3 loop reads CASSSYLGTGNTGELFF. In DNA, the CDR3 is TGCGCCAGCAGCTCTTACCTTGGGACAGGCAACACCGGGGAGCTGTTTTTT.

This chain joins TRBV28 and TRBJ1-2; perhaps TRBD1 as D (6 bases). This CDR3 is 15 amino acids long. V was cut by 6 bases and J by 5 bases, with 19 bases left in between. CDR1 and CDR2 (germline): MDHEN, SYDVKM. The CDR3 loop is CASRTPSQGYYGYTF. The CDR3 nucleotides read TGTGCCAGCAGAACTCCGTCTCAGGGGTATTATGGCTACACCTTC.

This CDR3 is CASSQRTGLGETQYF. Written as DNA, the CDR3 is TGTGCCAGCAGCCAGAGGACAGGGTTAGGAGAGACCCAGTACTTC. V and J are TRBV5-4 and TRBJ2-5, with 8 bases aligning to TRBD1. V lost 4 bases and J lost 4; bases outside the gene matches: 9. The germline CDR1 and CDR2 sequences are SGHNT and YYREEE (reference sequence). There are 15 residues in the CDR3.